The present entry profiles one T cell receptor (beta chain) with its context. Its antigen has not been determined. Base qualities are missing; no much larger clone stands one base away. Using the deep immunoSEQ assay, multiplex PCR amplified TCR CDR3 regions from genomic DNA. Genomic DNA extracted from each cell subset was distributed evenly over all wells of several immunoSEQ 96-well plates, and each plate served as one replicate. For sorted subsets, around 200 ng genomic DNA, equal to some 28,000 T cell genomes, was loaded into each replicate PCR. Purified libraries were quantified with a Qubit 3.0 fluorometer, sized on a Bioanalyzer 2100, and re-quantified with the KAPA Library Quantification kit. Each immunoSEQ 96-well plate was sequenced on its own single-read 150-cycle Illumina NextSeq 550 flow cell. As for the authors' bioinformatics: Because only junctional sequences without quality scores were contained in the immunoSEQ output, filtering matching that applied to full-length reads could not be performed. To assign V/J genes and CDR3, sequences were annotated using PyIR, a Python wrapper for IgBLAST v1.9, with IMGT germline references. Any read was removed if the V/J assignment was weak (E-value above 1e-6), the CDR3 was missing, or the read contained stop codons, out-of-frame junctions, or ambiguous translated residues. A V3J clonotype was defined by an identical inferred V gene, J gene, and CDR3 amino acid sequence. To compute the percentage overlap between repertoires, the number of shared unique clonotypes was divided by the size of the smaller repertoire. Repertoire richness was assessed with RTK rarefaction, the Chao1 estimator, and Recon v2.1 estimates of unobserved clonotypes. Generation probabilities for all TCRbeta clonotypes obtained by the gDNA method from several donors were computed using OLGA. Entries here come from immuneACCESS through TCRdb and include only in-frame sequences with V and J called. Some clones fail to appear in such tables; in the studies checked, an unresolved V gene covers under half of the shortfall, and the cause of the remainder is unknown. Clone size and the V and J calls come from that table; the DNA yielded D and trimming. Counted in this sample were approximately 980,000 clones; 76% of them appeared once. The ten most abundant clones make up about 1.5% of the sample.

The source of the sample is a study of shared clonotypes between healthy human individuals (dated by TCRdb to the early 2020s). Concerning the study at large: A few men and two women, aged 18 to 49 years, made up the cohort. For each donor, three plates each were used for CD4 naive and CD4 memory, two plates were used for CD8 naive, and one plate was used for CD8 memory. The study deeply sequenced blood TCR repertoires of about five healthy adults to estimate repertoire size and the extent of clonotype sharing between individuals. Libraries were prepared and TCR repertoires were sequenced by different laboratories using diverse techniques, in order to increase sequencing depth and limit assay-specific biases. Between about 0.8 and 9 billion PBMCs per donor were obtained by leukapheresis. Broader findings and caveats from the paper: Higher generation probabilities were observed for clonotypes shared by all four sorted-subset donors than for non-shared clonotypes. Pairwise subsampling indicated that sequencing depth was expected to affect the degree of clonotype sharing among donors. Because the study included a small number of donors, the genetic and exposure-history diversity represented was limited. Sharing across several donors was observed for approximately 5% of naive CD4, 3.5% of naive CD8, about 2.5% of memory CD4, and around 0.42% of memory CD8 clonotypes. Incomplete sequencing was indicated by rarefaction of sorted-subset datasets, despite the large sequencing depth. Naive subsets generally had larger estimated clonotype richness than memory subsets did. Only blood was sampled, and tissue TCR repertoires likely differ from those in blood.

The donors were healthy, HIV-negative adults with no recently reported acute infections or vaccinations. Only Caucasian adults living in Nashville, Tennessee, USA were represented among the donors. CD4+ T cells were enriched by magnetic negative selection, after which naive cells were positively selected on CD45RA and the negative fraction was taken as the memory subset. Blood was obtained by leukapheresis, after which PBMCs were separated by Ficoll-Histopaque density gradient centrifugation and cryopreserved in liquid nitrogen vapor phase. Analytical flow cytometry was used to check the purity and quantity of each magnetically sorted T cell population. Genomic DNA was isolated from each sorted fraction and quantified by UV absorbance on a Nanodrop 2000c. The clonotype originates from a man between 18 and 35 years old in good health. Sequenced sample: memory CD4+ T cells sorted from blood. The sample's cell subset or site label, in plain terms: CD45RA-negative fraction.

The CDR3 is CASSKALAYEQYF. Read as DNA, the sequence is TGTGCCAGCAGCAAAGCGCTGGCCTACGAGCAGTACTTC. This chain is built from TRBV21-1 and TRBJ2-7. TRBV21-1 is deemed a pseudogene. The cysteine opens and the phenylalanine closes a CDR3 of 13 amino acids. Here the CDR3 DNA is all that survives: 39 bases in frame from base 1.